This TCR beta chain was sequenced for a study of T-cell memory formation after mild COVID-19. From the 5' RACE reads, TCRdb called clonotypes with MiXCR, one entry per CDR3 protein. The table shows 92,000 or so distinct CDR3 sequences, with more than 10% occurring only once. The specimen was PBMCs or a T cell subset sorted from them (not recorded which). This TCR derives from an adult woman who had mild COVID-19 (a few samples of this study predate the infection). Cell type and time point are not known.

CDR3 nucleotide sequence: TGCGCCAGCAGCCTCGAGCAACTGACAGGGTTCAATGAGCAGTTCTTC. Its translation: CASSLEQLTGFNEQFF. V is TRBV4-1 and J is TRBJ2-1; 7 nucleotides line up with TRBD1. The germline V gene has CDR1 MGHRA and CDR2 YSYEKL. Trimming at V came to 4 bases and at J to 6 bases, leaving 12 bases not matched to a gene. The CDR3 has 16 residues.